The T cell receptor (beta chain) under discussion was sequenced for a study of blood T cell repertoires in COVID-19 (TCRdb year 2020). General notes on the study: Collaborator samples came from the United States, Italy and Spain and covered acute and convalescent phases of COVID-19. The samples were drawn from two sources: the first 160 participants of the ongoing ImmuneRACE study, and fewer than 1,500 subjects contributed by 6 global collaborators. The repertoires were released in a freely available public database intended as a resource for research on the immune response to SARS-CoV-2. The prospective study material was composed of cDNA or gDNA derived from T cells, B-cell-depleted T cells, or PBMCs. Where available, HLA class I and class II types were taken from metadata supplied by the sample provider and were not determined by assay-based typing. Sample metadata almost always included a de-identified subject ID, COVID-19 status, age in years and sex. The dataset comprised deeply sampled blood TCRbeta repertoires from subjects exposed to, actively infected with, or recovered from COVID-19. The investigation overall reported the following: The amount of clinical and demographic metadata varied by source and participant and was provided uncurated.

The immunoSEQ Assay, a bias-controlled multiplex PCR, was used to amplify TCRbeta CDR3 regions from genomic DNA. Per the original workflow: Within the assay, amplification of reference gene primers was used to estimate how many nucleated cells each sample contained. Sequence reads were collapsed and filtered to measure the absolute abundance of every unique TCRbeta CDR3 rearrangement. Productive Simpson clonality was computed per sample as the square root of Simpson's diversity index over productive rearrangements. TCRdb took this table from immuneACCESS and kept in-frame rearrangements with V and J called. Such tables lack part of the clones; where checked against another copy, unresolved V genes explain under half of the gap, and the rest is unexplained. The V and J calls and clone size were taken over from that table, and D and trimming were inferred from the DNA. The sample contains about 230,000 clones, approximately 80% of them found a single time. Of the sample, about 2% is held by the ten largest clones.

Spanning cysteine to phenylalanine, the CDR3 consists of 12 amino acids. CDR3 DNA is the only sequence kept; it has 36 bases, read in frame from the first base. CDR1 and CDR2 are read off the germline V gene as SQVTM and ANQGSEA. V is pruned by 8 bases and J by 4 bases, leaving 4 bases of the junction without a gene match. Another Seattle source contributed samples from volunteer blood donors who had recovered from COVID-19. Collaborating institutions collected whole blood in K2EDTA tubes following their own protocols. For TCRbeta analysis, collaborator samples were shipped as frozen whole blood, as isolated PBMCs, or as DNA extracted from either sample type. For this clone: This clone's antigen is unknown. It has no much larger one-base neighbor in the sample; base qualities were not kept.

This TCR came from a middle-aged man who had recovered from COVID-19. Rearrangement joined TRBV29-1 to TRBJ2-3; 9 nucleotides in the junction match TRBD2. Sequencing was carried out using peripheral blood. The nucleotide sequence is TGCAGCATAGTAGCGGGAGCAGATACGCAGTATTTT. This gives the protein CSIVAGADTQYF.